The entry that follows covers one T cell receptor beta chain sequence. Its antigen remains undetermined. Base qualities are not at hand, and no much larger clone is one base apart. This was a case-control study nested in a cohort of healthcare workers in London, UK, who had nasopharyngeal swab PCR tests and blood samples taken every week. Healthcare workers were recruited during the week of the UK lockdown, between 23 and 31 March 2020, and followed weekly for up to roughly 15 weeks. Libraries were made using 5' RACE. The instrument given in TCRdb is NextSeq 500. To correct for sequencing error and PCR bias, the TCR library protocol tagged individual cDNA molecules with unique molecular identifiers. Sequencing covered both TCR alpha and beta chains, and within each sample the abundances of alpha and beta sequences were tightly co-correlated. In the source study's methods: Decombinator V4 was used to annotate TCR sequences for V gene, J gene and CDR3. TCRs were defined as expanded if a significant change between any two time points was detected under a Poisson model with p below 0.0001. Abundances of TCRs were expressed as counts per million after normalisation to the total number of TCRs sequenced in each sample. MAIT TCRs were defined by TRAV1-2 paired with TRAJ12, TRAJ20 or TRAJ33, and iNKT TCRs by TRAV10 paired with TRAJ18. VDJdb, accessed on 1 November 2021, was searched for TCRs annotated for CMV, EBV and SARS-CoV-2, and TCRs annotated for more than one antigen were excluded. The public reads were reprocessed in TCRdb via fastp at Q25 and MiXCR, keeping in-frame beta chains. Entries are consolidated by CDR3 protein sequence, retaining the most common genes and DNA. For this entry, the V and J calls and clone size follow TCRdb and not the study's own pipeline. The sample table lists over 50,000 distinct CDR3 sequences, less than 14% of them with a count of one. The top ten clones comprise about 1.7% of the sample.

According to the germline V gene, CDR1 reads SGDLS and CDR2 reads YYNGEE. At the junction V is shortened by 4 bases and J by 6 bases; bases outside the gene matches: 2. Spanning cysteine to phenylalanine, the CDR3 consists of 13 amino acids. Only the CDR3 DNA stays, 39 bases, in frame from base 1. The sample belongs to a study of early T cells in non-severe SARS-CoV-2 infection (dated by TCRdb to the early 2020s). About the study as a whole: TCR sequencing used bulk RNA from unsorted whole blood, so alpha and beta chains could not be paired. General conclusions and limits of the study: VDJdb matching was skewed toward anti-spike CD8 responses and likely underestimated virus-specific expansions, missing private and CD4 specificities.

Sequenced input: whole blood. The sequence derives from an adult who was a healthcare worker with PCR-confirmed SARS-CoV-2 infection or an uninfected control (not recorded which). The sequence links TRBV9 to TRBJ2-2, with 8 central nucleotides matching TRBD2. CDR3 region: CASSSGGAGELFF. The DNA reads TGTGCCAGCAGCTCCGGGGGGGCCGGGGAGCTGTTTTTT.